The 17 T cell receptor beta chains given below trace back to one sample, sequenced in a study of early T cells in non-severe SARS-CoV-2 infection. Via MiXCR, TCRdb re-called the 5' RACE reads, giving one row per CDR3 protein. The repertoire includes tens of thousands of distinct CDR3 sequences, 6% to 8.5% of them detected once, and roughly 3.5% sits in the top ten. The material sequenced was whole blood. The receptors originated from an adult who was a healthcare worker with PCR-confirmed SARS-CoV-2 infection or an uninfected control (not recorded which).

This clonotype was counted at least ten times. The chain recombines TRBV14 with TRBJ2-2, with D tentatively TRBD1 (6 bases). CDR3 length: 15 residues. Deletions cut 4 bases from V and 2 bases from J, with 11 bases between. Per germline, CDR1 SGHDN and CDR2 FVKESK. For the CDR3, the DNA is TGTGCCAGCAGCCCCTGGACAGCCAACACCGGGGAGCTGTTTTTT. Amino acids: CASSPWTANTGELFF.

In its sample, this clonotype was seen a few times. The rearrangement links TRBV3-1 to TRBJ1-1, with D tentatively TRBD1 (6 bases). Looked up from germline, CDR1 is LGHDT and CDR2 is YNNKEL (reference sequence). The CDR3 spans 13 residues. V was shortened by 6 bases and J by 4 bases, with 12 bases between the two germline ends. In DNA form, the CDR3 reads TGTGCCAGCAGTCTCCAGGGGTTCACTGAAGCTTTCTTT. Amino acid sequence: CASSLQGFTEAFF.

This clonotype was detected many times. This sequence joins TRBV2 and TRBJ1-1; D is ambiguous. Trimming removed 6 bases at V and 4 bases at J, with 9 bases between. The CDR3 has 12 residues. Germline lookup yields CDR1 SNHLY and CDR2 FYNNEI. CDR3 in amino acids: CASSLSVTEAFF. As DNA, the CDR3 is TGTGCCAGCAGCCTCTCGGTCACTGAAGCTTTCTTT.

This clonotype occurred many times. The chain joins TRBV20-1 to TRBJ2-3, with no clear D. This CDR3 spans 12 amino acids. Germline V CDR1 and CDR2: DFQATT, SNEGSKA (reference sequence). V lost 3 bases and J 7 bases, leaving 11 bases between the germline ends. CDR3 coding DNA: TGCAGTGCTAGTGGCGCGGCCTATACGCAGTATTTT. Translation gives CSASGAAYTQYF.

The chain couples TRBV20-1 to TRBJ1-1, with 7 bases that match TRBD1. Per the germline V gene, CDR1 is DFQATT and CDR2 is SNEGSKA (reference sequence). J was trimmed by 4 bases and V by 3 bases; bases with no gene match: 8. This CDR3 is built from 14 residues. DNA for the CDR3: TGCAGTGCTAGGGTCGACAGGGTGGTCACTGAAGCTTTCTTT. Amino acids: CSARVDRVVTEAFF.

The chain couples TRBV5-1 to TRBJ2-7; D gene unclear. This CDR3 comprises 15 residues. Germline V gene lookup returns CDR1 SGHRS and CDR2 YFSETQ. Trimming left V 0 bases short and J 1 base short, with 11 bases between. The CDR3 loop reads CASSLAGGNSYEQYF. In nucleotides, the CDR3 is TGCGCCAGCAGCTTGGCCGGTGGAAATTCCTACGAGCAGTACTTC.

The table lists this clonotype with many counts. The rearrangement links TRBV18 to TRBJ1-3; D unresolved. The germline CDR1 and CDR2 sequences are KGHSH and LQKENI. This CDR3 has 17 residues. Trimming removed 1 base from V and 0 bases from J, with 13 bases in between. The CDR3 reads CASSPLKDGLSGNTIYF. DNA of the CDR3: TGTGCCAGCTCACCACTCAAGGACGGTCTCTCTGGAAACACCATATATTTT. Together with reference TRBV18 and TRBJ1-3, the CDR3 gives the full variable domain: NAGVMQNPRHLVRRRGQEARLRCSPMKGHSHVYWYRQLPEEGLKFMVYLQKENIIDESGMPKERFSAEFPKEGPSILRIQQVVRGDSAAYFCASSPLKDGLSGNTIYFGEGSWLTVV.

This clonotype was found many times. The chain has TRBV28 and TRBJ2-7; 14 bases agree with TRBD2. V dropped 3 bases and J dropped 4; count of bases not matched to a gene: 2. This CDR3 has 15 residues. Germline V gene sequence: CDR1 MDHEN, CDR2 SYDVKM. The chain's CDR3 is CASSLGLAGAYEQYF. The CDR3 DNA reads TGTGCCAGCAGTTTGGGACTAGCGGGAGCTTACGAGCAGTACTTC.

With regard to this clonotype: The junction departs from germline at one end; a sequencing error may be responsible. The rearrangement joins TRBV4-1 to TRBJ2-4, with D possibly being TRBD1 (6 bases). CDR1 MGHRA and CDR2 YSYEKL come from the germline V gene. CDR3 length equals 14 residues. CDR3 region: CASSQEPDSLWSFF. The CDR3 DNA follows: TGCGCCAGCAGCCAAGAACCGGACAGCCTTTGGTCCTTTTTC.

This clonotype was seen only a few times. This rearrangement joins TRBV30 to TRBJ2-1; 7 positions match TRBD1. The germline V gene has CDR1 GTSNPN and CDR2 SVGIG (reference sequence). V lost 2 bases to trimming and J lost 7 bases; unmatched junction nucleotides: 5. This CDR3 has 13 amino acids. Written as DNA, the CDR3 is TGTGCCTGGAGTAGACAGGGCCTGAATGAGCAGTTCTTC. This translates into CAWSRQGLNEQFF.

This clonotype occurred many times. The chain links TRBV20-1 to TRBJ2-7; a possible D gene is TRBD2 (7 bases). V lost 7 bases and J lost 3, with 22 bases in between. The V gene's germline CDR1 is DFQATT and CDR2 SNEGSKA (reference sequence). The CDR3 length is 15 residues. The CDR3, as DNA: TGCAGTGGAAAGGGGGTAGCGGGTCGGGGCTACGAGCAGTACTTC. Its translation: CSGKGVAGRGYEQYF.

In its sample, this clonotype was seen a few times. The J gene is TRBJ2-1, the V gene TRBV7-2; 10 nucleotides align to TRBD2. J was trimmed by 7 bases and V by 2 bases; bases with no gene match: 5. The CDR3 contains 15 residues. Germline CDR1 is SGHTA and CDR2 is FQGNSA. The CDR3: CASSLHSGRRNEQFF. The CDR3 bases are TGTGCCAGCAGCTTACATAGCGGGAGGAGGAATGAGCAGTTCTTC.

This clonotype was found many times. This rearrangement joins TRBV28 to TRBJ2-2, with D tentatively TRBD1 (6 bases). The CDR3 length is 14 residues. Per germline, CDR1 MDHEN and CDR2 SYDVKM. The V end lost 4 bases, the J end lost 7 bases, and 13 bases lay between the germline ends. CDR3 region: CASSSTGLIGELFF. DNA for the CDR3: TGTGCCAGCAGTTCTACAGGGCTCATCGGGGAGCTGTTTTTT.

In its sample, this clonotype was seen many times. The chain links TRBV12-3 or TRBV12-4 to TRBJ2-3, with 14 positions matching TRBD2. The V segment lost 6 bases and the J segment 5 bases; nucleotides outside the gene matches: 4. The CDR3 is 15 amino acids. DNA for the CDR3: TGTGCCAGCAGGCGCGGACTAGCGGGAGGAGATACGCAGTATTTT. Translating it yields CASRRGLAGGDTQYF.

This clonotype has more than one count but fewer than ten. This sequence joins TRBV20-1 and TRBJ2-7, with D possibly matching TRBD2 (5 bases). Per the germline V gene, CDR1 is DFQATT and CDR2 is SNEGSKA (reference sequence). The V end was cut by 0 bases, the J end by 0 bases, with 9 bases between. CDR3 length equals 14 residues. The CDR3 bases are TGCAGTGCTAGAGAGGGCGGGCGCTCCTACGAGCAGTACTTC. This encodes CSAREGGRSYEQYF.

This clonotype came up many times. This chain uses TRBV7-9 with TRBJ1-5, with unresolved D. Germline lookup yields CDR1 SEHNR and CDR2 FQNEAQ (reference sequence). This CDR3 is built from 13 residues. The V and J ends lost 2 bases and 0 bases respectively, with 2 bases between them. The CDR3 protein is CASSLHSNQPQHF. In DNA form, the CDR3 reads TGTGCCAGCAGCTTACATAGCAATCAGCCCCAGCATTTT.

The chain couples TRBV29-1 to TRBJ1-1; a possible D gene is TRBD1 (5 bases). V lost 4 bases to trimming and J lost 5 bases, with 11 bases between them. CDR1 is SQVTM and CDR2 is ANQGSEA in the germline V gene. CDR3 length: 12 residues. The CDR3 here is CSVAQGRTEAFF. In DNA form, the CDR3 reads TGCAGCGTTGCTCAGGGAAGGACTGAAGCTTTCTTT.